This TCR beta chain stems from a study of TET2 disruption in CD19-targeted CAR T cells (dated by TCRdb to about 2018). General notes on the study: No additional inclusion criteria were applied, and the number of samples was determined by the original clinical trial design and by sample availability.

There are 17 amino acids in the CDR3, from cysteine to phenylalanine inclusive. Sequencing covers 42 bases of the CDR3, shown here with the frame starting at base 1. The germline V gene (reference sequence) specifies LNHDA as CDR1 and SQIVND as CDR2. Relative to germline, V is missing 4 bases and J is missing 2 bases, with 11 bases of the junction outside any gene match. The immunoSEQ assay was used to perform TCR beta chain deep sequencing. Processing in the source paper ran as follows. Only productive TCR beta rearrangements went into calculating clonotype frequencies. TCRdb obtained this table from immuneACCESS and retained in-frame rearrangements with V and J assigned. These tables miss some clones; where compared with another copy, unresolved V genes account for less than half of the shortfall, and the remainder is unexplained. V and J calls and clone size come straight from that table; D and trimming were deduced from the DNA. The table for this sample lists 20,000 to 30,000 clones. The ten largest make up around 1.9% of the sample.

The sample's treatment or condition, from its label and the paper: autologous CTL019 cells: CD19 CAR with 4-1BB and CD3 zeta domains. TCR zeta and 4-1BB costimulatory signaling domains were built into the CD19 CAR. T cells for CTL019 manufacturing were collected from peripheral blood by leukapheresis. The DNeasy Blood and Tissue Kit was used to extract genomic DNA from pre-infusion T cells, peripheral blood, or sorted post-infusion T cells. Comments on this clone: Its antigen remains unidentified. The missing CDR3 end, 3 residues past where the read stops, is filled in from the germline J gene.

General conclusions and limits of the study: Conclusions about the CAR T cells of the patient were based on extensive analysis of a single subject.

The TCR sequence derives from a man aged 70 or older with chronic lymphocytic leukemia. This material consisted of CD8- CAR+ T cells sorted from cultured blood T cells, taken for CD19 CAR T cell therapy. The cell subset or site label for this specimen denotes: CD8-negative CAR-positive T cells from the infusion product. The chain is made from TRBV19 and TRBJ1-1; 9 bases in the junction line up with TRBD1. The CDR3 bases that were read are TGTGCCAGTAGTACCCCCCCGGGACAGGGCACAAACACTGAA. Its amino acids are CASSTPPGQGTNTE. The CDR3 in full is CASSTPPGQGTNTEAFF.